This T cell receptor (beta chain) was identified during a study of T cell repertoires in cytomegalovirus infection. Study-wide points: CMV carriers having the relevant HLA were flagged by cumulative public TCR beta family frequency.

Germline V gives CDR1 SGHVS, CDR2 FQNEAQ. V was shortened by 0 bases and J by 9 bases, with 12 bases between the two germline ends. CDR3 length: 14 residues. This clonotype was recorded many times. Its antigen is unidentified. MiXCR, run by TCRdb on the reads, gives a single entry per CDR3 protein. The sample has under 850,000 distinct CDR3 sequences; about 40% are singletons. The rearrangement uses TRBV7-8 and TRBJ2-1, with D uncertain. This receptor was identified in a human donor in good health (CMV status not recorded). Some clones in this sample may be carry-over from other donors' samples. The sequenced sample was PBMCs. The CDR3 sequence: CASSLAPGWSEQFF. The CDR3 bases are TGTGCCAGCAGCTTAGCTCCGGGTTGGAGTGAGCAGTTCTTC.